Presented here are 27 T cell receptor beta chains from one specimen sequenced in a study of T cell responses to AZD1222 COVID-19 vaccine (dated by TCRdb to about 2021). The intended sense of this specimen's time point label: about 28 days (+/-7) after the second vaccine dose. What the treatment or condition label conveys for this sample: meningococcal conjugate vaccine given as trial control. Libraries were built with the immunoSEQ multiplex PCR assay. The table was pulled from immuneACCESS by TCRdb, which kept in-frame rearrangements only. Such tables lose some clones; where checked, under half of the loss comes from unresolved V genes, and the rest has no known cause. The sample table lists over 120,000 clones, roughly 90% of them with a count of one. The ten largest account for 5% to 5.5% of the sample. The starting material was peripheral blood, obtained 28 days after the second dose of the MenACWY control vaccine. The receptors come from an adult who received the MenACWY meningococcal vaccine as a control.

This clone was seen only once. This sequence joins TRBV2 and TRBJ1-1, with D unclear. The CDR3 totals 14 residues. Trimming took 6 bases from V and 0 from J, leaving 11 bases between them. CDR1 is SNHLY, CDR2 FYNNEI, per germline. This CDR3 reads CASSVEGMNTEAFF. The DNA for the CDR3 is TGTGCCAGCAGCGTGGAGGGAATGAACACTGAAGCTTTCTTT. Full variable domain (rest looked up from reference TRBV2 and TRBJ1-1): EPEVTQTPSHQVTQMGQEVILRCVPISNHLYFYWYRQILGQKVEFLVSFYNNEISEKSEIFDDQFSVERPDGSNFTLKIRSTKLEDSAMYFCASSVEGMNTEAFFGQGTRLTVV.

J is TRBJ1-2 and V is TRBV6-5; no firm D call. The CDR3 sequence is 14 residues long. From germline, CDR1 is MNHEY and CDR2 SVGAGI. Trimming removed 7 bases at V and 6 bases at J, with 18 bases between. For the CDR3, the DNA is TGTGCCAGCAAAGGGATAGGAAGGTCGGATGGCTACACCTTC. Protein product: CASKGIGRSDGYTF.

This chain connects TRBV18 to TRBJ2-7; D not resolved. This CDR3 is 13 amino acids long. Germline V lookup: CDR1 KGHSH, CDR2 LQKENI. Trimming shortened V by 3 bases and J by 0 bases, and 6 bases separated the two germline ends. CDR3 in amino acids: CASSPASSYEQYF. The CDR3 coding sequence is TGTGCCAGCTCACCTGCGAGCTCCTACGAGCAGTACTTC.

The V call is TRBV4-2, the J call TRBJ1-2, with D hard to call. This CDR3 contains 13 residues. Germline V CDR1 and CDR2: LGHNA, YNFKEQ. V lost 0 bases and J 5 bases, leaving 7 bases between the germline ends. CDR3 coding DNA: TGTGCCAGCAGCCAAGATCCTCGGTATGGCTACACCTTC. Residues: CASSQDPRYGYTF.

This chain joins TRBV4-3 and TRBJ1-5; D gene ambiguous. Deletions cut 4 bases from V and 6 bases from J, with 16 bases between. CDR3 size: 15 residues. Germline assignment: CDR1 LGHNA and CDR2 YSLEER. CDR3: CASSPRALMGQPQHF. CDR3 nucleotides: TGCGCCAGCAGCCCCCGGGCGCTTATGGGTCAGCCCCAGCATTTT.

The V gene is TRBV5-1, the J gene TRBJ2-1, with D tentatively TRBD1 (7 bases). The ends were cut back, 3 bases at V and 9 bases at J, with 19 bases in the middle. CDR1 and CDR2 (germline): SGHRS, YFSETQ. This CDR3 contains 15 residues. The CDR3 DNA is TGCGCCAGCAGCTCCCAGGGGGGAGCGAACACTGAGCAGTTCTTC. This gives the protein CASSSQGGANTEQFF.

Of note for this clone: Additional DNA sequences in this sample encode the identical CDR3. V is TRBV7-3 and J is TRBJ2-1; perhaps TRBD2 as D (5 bases). The germline CDR1 and CDR2 sequences are SGHTA and FQGTGA. Trimming took 5 bases from V and 0 from J, leaving 14 bases between them. This CDR3 spans 16 amino acids. DNA of the CDR3: TGTGCCAGCAGCCTCAGCGGACCCTCCTCCTACAATGAGCAGTTCTTC. Protein sequence: CASSLSGPSSYNEQFF. The variable domain in full, with the rest retrieved from reference TRBV7-3 and TRBJ2-1, is GAGVSQTPSNKVTEKGKYVELRCDPISGHTALYWYRQSLGQGPEFLIYFQGTGAADDSGLPNDRFFAVRPEGSVSTLKIQRTERGDSAVYLCASSLSGPSSYNEQFFGPGTRLTVL.

The chain combines TRBV5-1 with TRBJ2-5; tentative D call: TRBD2 (6 bases). The CDR3 consists of 15 residues. V gave up 4 bases and J gave up 4 bases, with 17 bases separating them. Germline CDR1 is SGHRS and CDR2 is YFSETQ. CDR3 coding DNA: TGCGCCAGCAGCCCCGGGGAAGCGGAGGGAGAGACCCAGTACTTC. It codes for CASSPGEAEGETQYF.

In this sample, this clone turned up a few times. The V gene is TRBV18, the J gene TRBJ2-7; TRBD2 is a possible D gene (5 bases). V gave up 3 bases and J gave up 3 bases, with 12 bases separating them. In germline, CDR1 is KGHSH, CDR2 LQKENI. The CDR3 is made up of 14 amino acids. CDR3 in amino acids: CASSPKLEIYEQYF. The CDR3 DNA is TGTGCCAGCTCACCGAAACTAGAAATCTACGAGCAGTACTTC.

The genes are TRBV2 and TRBJ2-5; 8 bases fit TRBD1. From germline, CDR1 is SNHLY and CDR2 FYNNEI. Trimming cost V 3 bases and J 4 bases; bases outside gene matches: 7. This CDR3 has 15 residues. The CDR3: CASSDEDRAGETQYF. CDR3 DNA: TGTGCCAGCAGTGACGAGGACAGGGCTGGAGAGACCCAGTACTTC.

The rearrangement uses TRBV6-5 and TRBJ2-5; D is ambiguous. The V and J ends lost 6 bases and 1 base respectively, with 12 bases between them. Germline V gene data show CDR1 as MNHEY and CDR2 as SVGAGI. The CDR3 loop spans 14 amino acids. As DNA, the CDR3 is TGTGCCAGCAGCAATTACGGTTTCCAAGAGACCCAGTACTTC. The encoded protein is CASSNYGFQETQYF.

The V gene is TRBV5-1, the J gene TRBJ2-5; 7 positions agree with TRBD1. This CDR3 spans 15 amino acids. Germline V lookup: CDR1 SGHRS, CDR2 YFSETQ. V lost 2 bases and J lost 1; bases outside the gene matches: 5. The CDR3 loop reads CASSLSGQLQETQYF. The CDR3 coding sequence is TGCGCCAGCAGCTTATCGGGACAGCTCCAAGAGACCCAGTACTTC.

The CDR3 protein is CASSSDGAGTDTQYF. CDR3 nucleotides: TGTGCCAGCAGCTCAGACGGGGCGGGCACAGATACGCAGTATTTT. V gene TRBV7-3 combines with J gene TRBJ2-3, with D perhaps TRBD1 or TRBD2 (5 bases each). Germline CDR1 is SGHTA and CDR2 is FQGTGA. Trimming removed 4 bases from V and 1 base from J, with 12 bases in between. The CDR3 covers 15 residues.

The rearrangement joins TRBV5-1 to TRBJ2-7, with 9 bases matching TRBD2. With 2 bases clipped from V and 2 bases from J, the junction kept 2 bases outside the gene matches. This CDR3 is 14 amino acids long. The V gene's germline CDR1 is SGHRS and CDR2 YFSETQ. CDR3 coding DNA: TGCGCCAGCAGCTTAGCGGGAGGCGCCTACGAGCAGTACTTC. Amino acids: CASSLAGGAYEQYF.

V and J are TRBV5-4 and TRBJ2-5; 8 positions agree with TRBD2. Germline V gene data show CDR1 as SGHNT and CDR2 as YYREEE (reference sequence). J gave up 1 base and V 4 bases, and 6 bases lay outside the gene matches. The CDR3 totals 15 residues. The CDR3 DNA reads TGTGCCAGCAGCGGGGGACTAGACCTCCAAGAGACCCAGTACTTC. Translation gives CASSGGLDLQETQYF. The variable domain in full, with the rest retrieved from reference TRBV5-4 and TRBJ2-5, is ETGVTQSPTHLIKTRGQQVTLRCSSQSGHNTVSWYQQALGQGPQFIFQYYREEENGRGNFPPRFSGLQFPNYSSELNVNALELDDSALYLCASSGGLDLQETQYFGPGTRLLVL.

This chain connects TRBV7-2 to TRBJ2-1; 8 bases are shared with TRBD2. Germline CDR1 reads SGHTA; CDR2 reads FQGNSA. V lost 0 bases and J lost 2; bases outside the gene matches: 0. CDR3 length equals 15 residues. Here the CDR3 DNA reads TGTGCCAGCAGCTTAGCGGGACTAGCCTACAATGAGCAGTTCTTC. It yields the protein CASSLAGLAYNEQFF.

The V and J genes are TRBV7-2 and TRBJ2-2, with D unclear. This CDR3 contains 14 residues. The germline V gene has CDR1 SGHTA and CDR2 FQGNSA. V was trimmed by 2 bases and J by 7 bases, leaving 11 bases between them. The CDR3 loop is CASSLLGFDGELFF. For the CDR3, the DNA is TGTGCCAGCAGCTTACTGGGTTTCGACGGGGAGCTGTTTTTT.

A single count supports this clone. The V gene is TRBV3-1 (or the pseudogene TRBV3-2), the J gene TRBJ2-7; 11 bases are a match to TRBD2. The germline CDR1 and CDR2 sequences are LGHDT and YNNKEL (reference sequence). V was clipped by 4 bases and J by 7 bases; unmatched bases: 24. CDR3 length equals 20 residues. CDR3: CASSPGGLAGGDIYEGEQYF. CDR3 DNA sequence: TGTGCCAGCAGCCCGGGAGGTCTAGCGGGAGGAGATATCTACGAAGGGGAGCAGTACTTC.

The chain combines TRBV6-5 with TRBJ2-7; TRBD1 matches at 10 bases. The CDR3 consists of 14 residues. The germline gives CDR1 MNHEY, CDR2 SVGAGI. After removal of 6 bases from V and 2 bases from J, the junction contained 4 bases not matched to a gene. CDR3 nucleotides: TGTGCCAGCAGACGGGGACAGGGGACCTACGAGCAGTACTTC. It codes for CASRRGQGTYEQYF.

V usage is TRBV5-4 and J usage is TRBJ1-4, with 7 bases matching TRBD1. This CDR3 region has 15 residues. With 4 bases clipped from V and 5 bases from J, the junction kept 8 bases outside the gene matches. Germline CDR1 is SGHNT and CDR2 is YYREEE (reference sequence). CDR3 sequence: CASSPRQGVNEKLFF. In nucleotides, the CDR3 is TGTGCCAGCAGCCCCAGGCAGGGGGTAAATGAAAAACTGTTTTTT.

This chain's CDR3 is CASSPGLAGAKQFF. In DNA, the CDR3 is TGTGCCAGCAGCCCCGGACTAGCGGGGGCGAAGCAGTTCTTC. J is TRBJ2-1 and V is TRBV11-3; 13 bases align to TRBD2. Germline trimming cut 5 bases from V and 11 bases from J; bases unmatched to any gene: 6. Germline values: CDR1 SGHNT, CDR2 YENEEA. The CDR3 has 14 amino acids.

A few counts support this clone. The genes are TRBV5-4 and TRBJ2-7; 8 bases agree with TRBD1. Germline trimming cut 3 bases from V and 3 bases from J; bases unmatched to any gene: 5. This CDR3 comprises 14 residues. The V gene's germline CDR1 is SGHNT and CDR2 YYREEE (reference sequence). Here the CDR3 DNA reads TGTGCCAGCAGCTCCGGGACAGGCATCTACGAGCAGTACTTC. Translating it yields CASSSGTGIYEQYF.

This clone was observed a few times. The chain joins TRBV18 to TRBJ1-3; the D is unclear. The CDR3 runs to 17 residues. Looked up from germline, CDR1 is KGHSH and CDR2 is LQKENI. V was shortened by 2 bases and J by 0 bases, with 14 bases between the two germline ends. CDR3: CASSPMRDHLSGNTIYF. The CDR3 DNA is TGTGCCAGCTCACCAATGAGGGATCACCTCTCTGGAAACACCATATATTTT.

This chain uses TRBV3-1 (or the pseudogene TRBV3-2) with TRBJ2-4; D gene unclear. The CDR3 totals 19 residues. Germline CDR1 is LGHDT and CDR2 is YNNKEL (reference sequence). V was pared by 0 bases and J by 0 bases, with 18 bases between. The CDR3 nucleotides are TGTGCCAGCAGCCAAGATATCCCCCTTAGCTCGGTAGCCAAAAACATTCAGTACTTC. As protein: CASSQDIPLSSVAKNIQYF.

J is TRBJ2-7 and V is TRBV11-3, with D possibly being TRBD2 (5 bases). This CDR3 contains 15 residues. V dropped 1 base and J dropped 2 bases, with 12 bases sitting between them. The germline V gene has CDR1 SGHNT and CDR2 YENEEA. CDR3 in amino acids: CASSLGSSRTYEQYF. DNA of the CDR3: TGTGCCAGCAGCTTAGGTTCTAGCAGAACCTACGAGCAGTACTTC.

The chain carries TRBV6-6 and TRBJ1-4, with D maybe TRBD1 (5 bases). Germline lookup yields CDR1 MNHNY and CDR2 SVGAGI (reference sequence). Deletions cut 4 bases from V and 10 bases from J, with 16 bases between. CDR3 size: 14 residues. The CDR3 nucleotides read TGTGCCAGCAGTTCTAGTGGTGGGGGGGGAAAACTGTTTTTT. Its protein product is CASSSSGGGGKLFF.

The chain employs TRBV4-1 and TRBJ2-1; 13 nucleotides line up with TRBD2. After removal of 1 base from V and 7 bases from J, the junction contained 7 bases not matched to a gene. The CDR3 consists of 17 residues. The germline CDR1 and CDR2 sequences are MGHRA and YSYEKL. The DNA for the CDR3 is TGCGCCAGCAGCCAAGCGACTAGCGGGGGGCCGTGGAATGAGCAGTTCTTC. Translation gives CASSQATSGGPWNEQFF.